This TCR beta chain was sequenced during a study of shared clonotypes between healthy human individuals. The overall study: The composition of the donors was a couple of women and a few men aged 18 to 49. CD4 naive and CD4 memory each took three plates per donor, while CD8 naive took two and CD8 memory one. Overall study results and limits: Clonotypes which were not shared had lower generation probabilities than clonotypes that all four donors shared.

The V gene's germline CDR1 is KGHSH and CDR2 LQKENI. V lost 3 bases and J 8 bases, leaving 17 bases between the germline ends. The CDR3 runs to 15 residues. Comments on this clone: Its target is not known.

Participating donors were healthy, HIV-negative adults free of recent acute infections or vaccinations. Sequencing used immunoSEQ multiplex PCR; TCRdb keeps in-frame clones, though not all of them. The sample consists of 2.5 million or so clones, approximately 92% of them appearing once. The gene calls are TRBV18 and TRBJ1-3; perhaps TRBD1 as D (5 bases). The sequence came from a man aged 18 to 29 in good health. Sequencing input: naive CD4+ T cells sorted from blood. As for subset: CD45RA+ positively selected. CDR3 region: CASSPQGHLGDTIYF. The CDR3 region has the DNA TGTGCCAGCTCACCTCAGGGCCACCTTGGGGACACCATATATTTT.